The 14 T cell receptor beta chains below all came from one sample that was sequenced in a study of shared clonotypes between healthy human individuals. In the naive CD8 group, cells lacked CD45RO and were positively selected for CCR7, so terminally differentiated effector memory CD45RA+ cells were left out. Repertoires were generated with immunoSEQ multiplex PCR, while TCRdb's copy carries only in-frame clones and drops some. The profile shows some 600,000 clones, roughly 96% of them singletons. Sequences were obtained from naive CD8+ T cells sorted from blood. Source of these receptors: a young woman in good health.

The chain carries TRBV7-3 and TRBJ1-1; possible D gene TRBD1, 5 bases. This CDR3 has 15 residues. Germline loops: CDR1 SGHTA, CDR2 FQGTGA. V gave up 0 bases and J gave up 1 base, with 9 bases separating them. The CDR3 sequence: CASSLTQGSNTEAFF. CDR3 DNA: TGTGCCAGCAGCTTAACGCAGGGTTCGAACACTGAAGCTTTCTTT.

Points on this clone: Other DNA sequences in the same sample also yield this CDR3. V and J are TRBV5-1 and TRBJ1-1, with D tentatively TRBD1 (5 bases). From germline, CDR1 is SGHRS and CDR2 YFSETQ. This CDR3 comprises 14 residues. V lost 1 base, J lost 1 base, and 8 bases lay in between. CDR3: CASSLTGGNTEAFF. Here the CDR3 DNA reads TGCGCCAGCAGCTTGACAGGTGGGAACACTGAAGCTTTCTTT.

The J gene is TRBJ2-7, the V gene TRBV28; maybe TRBD1 (6 bases). Germline CDR1 MDHEN, CDR2 SYDVKM. The CDR3 contains 14 residues. Between the trimmed V and J ends, which lost 6 bases and 3 bases, there was a span of 15 bases. CDR3 in amino acids: CASRLDRSNYEQYF. CDR3 in DNA: TGTGCCAGCAGACTAGACAGGAGCAACTACGAGCAGTACTTC.

The chain couples TRBV27 to TRBJ2-7, with a weak D call TRBD2 (6 bases). CDR3 length: 15 amino acids. V lost 2 bases to trimming and J lost 4 bases, with 15 bases between them. The germline V gene encodes CDR1 MNHEY and CDR2 SMNVEV (reference sequence). CDR3 loop: CASSLIGTGLYEQYF. The CDR3, as DNA: TGTGCCAGCAGTTTAATAGGGACTGGCTTATACGAGCAGTACTTC.

The chain uses TRBV2 and TRBJ2-7, with 12 bases matching TRBD2. Germline-derived CDR1 and CDR2 are SNHLY and FYNNEI. V gave up 4 bases and J gave up 2 bases; unmatched junction bases: 0. The CDR3 spans 14 residues. The CDR3 loop reads CASSASGRAYEQYF. The DNA for the CDR3 is TGTGCCAGCAGTGCTAGCGGGAGGGCCTACGAGCAGTACTTC.

V and J are TRBV7-3 and TRBJ1-1; D is perhaps TRBD1 (6 bases). The CDR3 spans 14 residues. V lost 4 bases, J lost 6 bases, and 15 bases lay in between. Germline V lookup: CDR1 SGHTA, CDR2 FQGTGA. CDR3 nucleotides: TGTGCCAGCAGCTCCACAGGGAGGGTTGCTGAAGCTTTCTTT. Protein sequence: CASSSTGRVAEAFF.

The CDR3 DNA sequence: TGTGCCAGCAGTTTATCGGGCAGACAGGGTGGCAACACTGAAGCTTTCTTT. As protein: CASSLSGRQGGNTEAFF. The J gene is TRBJ1-1, the V gene TRBV27, with TRBD1 matching 7 bases. Germline lookup yields CDR1 MNHEY and CDR2 SMNVEV (reference sequence). The CDR3 has 17 amino acids. The V and J ends lost 0 bases and 2 bases, in that order; junction bases with no gene match: 9.

This rearrangement joins TRBV2 to TRBJ1-1; TRBD1 agrees at 7 bases. Germline-derived CDR1 and CDR2 are SNHLY and FYNNEI. This CDR3 contains 14 residues. The V and J ends lost 6 bases and 1 base, in that order; junction bases with no gene match: 5. CDR3: CASSTGDENTEAFF. CDR3 sequence (DNA): TGTGCCAGCAGCACAGGGGACGAGAACACTGAAGCTTTCTTT.

This rearrangement joins TRBV7-6 to TRBJ2-1; 10 bases are shared with TRBD2. Germline CDR1 and CDR2: SGHVS and FNYEAQ. With 1 base clipped from V and 3 bases from J, the junction kept 3 bases outside the gene matches. The CDR3 contains 16 residues. The CDR3 DNA reads as TGTGCCAGCAGCTTAGGGCTAGCGGGAGTCTACAATGAGCAGTTCTTC. Its protein is CASSLGLAGVYNEQFF. Full variable domain (missing parts from reference TRBV7-6 and TRBJ2-1): GAGVSQSPRYKVTKRGQDVALRCDPISGHVSLYWYRQALGQGPEFLTYFNYEAQQDKSGLPNDRFSAERPEGSISTLTIQRTEQRDSAMYRCASSLGLAGVYNEQFFGPGTRLTVL.

J is TRBJ2-7 and V is TRBV4-1; D is ambiguous. Trimming took off 3 bases at V and 3 bases at J, with 9 bases between the two ends. Germline values: CDR1 MGHRA, CDR2 YSYEKL. CDR3 size: 13 residues. CDR3 residues: CASSQAYDYEQYF. CDR3 bases: TGCGCCAGCAGCCAGGCATACGACTACGAGCAGTACTTC.

The chain links TRBV6-5 to TRBJ2-3; D may be TRBD2 (6 bases). Germline V CDR1 and CDR2: MNHEY, SVGAGI. The germline V and J ends were trimmed by 6 bases and 2 bases, with 12 bases remaining between them. The CDR3 loop spans 14 amino acids. The CDR3 is CASSRDFTTDTQYF. CDR3 nucleotides: TGTGCCAGCAGCCGGGACTTCACCACAGATACGCAGTATTTT.

The chain combines TRBV5-1 with TRBJ1-1; D is possibly TRBD1 (5 bases). This CDR3 has 18 residues. Trimming removed 0 bases at V and 1 base at J, with 19 bases between. From germline, CDR1 is SGHRS and CDR2 YFSETQ. The CDR3 DNA is TGCGCCAGCAGCTTGGACTGGGGGGAAGGGGTCTGGAACACTGAAGCTTTCTTT. Translating gives CASSLDWGEGVWNTEAFF. The complete variable domain, with remaining parts taken from reference TRBV5-1 and TRBJ1-1, reads KAGVTQTPRYLIKTRGQQVTLSCSPISGHRSVSWYQQTPGQGLQFLFEYFSETQRNKGNFPGRFSGRQFSNSRSEMNVSTLELGDSALYLCASSLDWGEGVWNTEAFFGQGTRLTVV.

CDR3 in DNA: TGTGCCAGCAGCTTTGAAGACACAGATACGCAGTATTTT. Residues: CASSFEDTDTQYF. The chain uses TRBV13 and TRBJ2-3; D is undetermined. There are 13 residues in the CDR3. The V and J ends lost 3 bases and 2 bases respectively, with 6 bases between them. Germline CDR1 PRHDT, CDR2 FYEKMQ (reference sequence).

The gene calls are TRBV5-5 and TRBJ2-7; D may correspond to TRBD1 or TRBD2 (5 bases each). Germline assignment: CDR1 SGHKS and CDR2 YYEKEE (reference sequence). V was clipped by 3 bases and J by 6 bases, with 16 bases between them. The CDR3 is 14 residues long. The CDR3 nucleotides are TGTGCCAGCAGCTCCGGGACGTTGGTACCCGAGCAGTACTTC. It is translated as CASSSGTLVPEQYF.